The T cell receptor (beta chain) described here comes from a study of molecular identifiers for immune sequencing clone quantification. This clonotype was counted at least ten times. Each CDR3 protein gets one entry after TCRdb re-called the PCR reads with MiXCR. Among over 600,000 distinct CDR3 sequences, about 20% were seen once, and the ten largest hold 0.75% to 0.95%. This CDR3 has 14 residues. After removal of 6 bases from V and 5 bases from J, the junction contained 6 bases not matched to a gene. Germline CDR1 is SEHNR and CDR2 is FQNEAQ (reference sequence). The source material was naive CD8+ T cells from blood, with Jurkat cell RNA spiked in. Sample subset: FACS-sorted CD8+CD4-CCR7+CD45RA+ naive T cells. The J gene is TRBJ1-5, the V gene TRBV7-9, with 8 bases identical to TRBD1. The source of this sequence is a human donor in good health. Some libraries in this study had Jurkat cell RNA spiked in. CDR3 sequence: CASSWGQAHQPQHF. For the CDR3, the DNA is TGTGCCAGCAGTTGGGGACAGGCGCATCAGCCCCAGCATTTT.